Presented here are 24 T cell receptor beta chains from one specimen sequenced in a study of blood T cells in healthy people across ages. A J-beta primer mix and a sample-barcoded 5' primer were used in a second PCR of about 7 to 12 cycles. TCRdb re-called the 5' RACE reads through MiXCR, storing one row per CDR3 protein. The sample lists about 1.1 million distinct CDR3 sequences; 30% to 40% were seen once. Material for sequencing was blood. Every receptor here comes from a man aged 18 to 30 in good health.

This clonotype was picked up a small number of times. The chain is built from TRBV20-1 and TRBJ2-3, with a weak D call TRBD2 (6 bases). V dropped 1 base and J dropped 0 bases, with 14 bases sitting between them. Germline CDR1 and CDR2: DFQATT and SNEGSKA (reference sequence). This CDR3 has 16 residues. The DNA of the CDR3 is TGCAGTGCTAGAGCTAGCGCTAGGGCTAGCACAGATACGCAGTATTTT. This encodes CSARASARASTDTQYF.

The V call is TRBV2, the J call TRBJ2-5, with 9 nucleotides matching TRBD2. V lost 2 bases and J lost 7; bases outside the gene matches: 8. The CDR3 spans 15 residues. CDR1 is SNHLY, CDR2 FYNNEI, per germline. In DNA form, the CDR3 reads TGTGCCAGCAGTGAAAGTTGGACTAGCGTTGGGACCCAGTACTTC. It specifies CASSESWTSVGTQYF.

The CDR3: CASSSNHGTGIFGNTEAFF. CDR3 bases: TGTGCCAGCAGCTCCAACCACGGGACAGGAATCTTTGGGAACACTGAAGCTTTCTTT. The chain joins TRBV7-9 to TRBJ1-1; 8 nucleotides agree with TRBD1. CDR1 and CDR2 from the germline V gene are SEHNR and FQNEAQ (reference sequence). This CDR3 spans 19 amino acids. V lost 4 bases to trimming and J lost 1 base; unmatched junction nucleotides: 17.

The J gene is TRBJ1-1, the V gene TRBV7-9; D is unclear. The CDR3 spans 11 residues. CDR1 and CDR2 from the germline V gene are SEHNR and FQNEAQ (reference sequence). Trimming shortened V by 8 bases and J by 6 bases, and 10 bases separated the two germline ends. For the CDR3, the DNA is TGTGCCAGCGGGGATAACGCTGAAGCTTTCTTT. Its translation is CASGDNAEAFF.

V usage is TRBV7-2 and J usage is TRBJ1-1; no definite D call. CDR3 size: 13 residues. V lost 3 bases, J lost 6 bases, and 11 bases lay in between. CDR1 SGHTA and CDR2 FQGNSA come from the germline V gene. The CDR3: CASSFNWGAEAFF. DNA for the CDR3: TGTGCCAGCAGCTTTAACTGGGGTGCTGAAGCTTTCTTT.

The table lists this clonotype with a few counts. V gene TRBV6-2 or TRBV6-3 combines with J gene TRBJ2-3; no reliable D call. Looked up from germline, CDR1 is MNHEY and CDR2 is SVGEGT. The ends were cut back, 7 bases at V and 10 bases at J, with 24 bases in the middle. The CDR3 sequence is 15 residues long. The CDR3 loop reads CASIIAAGSPESQYF. CDR3 DNA sequence: TGTGCCAGCATTATAGCTGCTGGCAGCCCAGAATCGCAGTATTTT.

The rearrangement uses TRBV27 and TRBJ1-5, with a weak D call TRBD1 (6 bases). CDR1 and CDR2 from the germline V gene are MNHEY and SMNVEV (reference sequence). V lost 5 bases and J lost 1, with 15 bases in between. The CDR3 consists of 16 residues. This chain's CDR3 is CASSTSFRGSNQPQHF. The CDR3 DNA follows: TGTGCCAGCAGTACCTCGTTCAGGGGCAGCAATCAGCCCCAGCATTTT.

This clonotype was seen only a few times. V is TRBV4-1 and J is TRBJ2-7, with D hard to call. TRBJ2-5 matches the DNA end more closely, so the J call is doubtful. This CDR3 is built from 13 residues. Germline CDR1 MGHRA, CDR2 YSYEKL. The CDR3 loop reads CASSQDSYETQYF. CDR3 DNA sequence: TGCGCCAGCAGCCAAGATAGCTATGAGACCCAGTACTTC.

The chain uses TRBV20-1 and TRBJ2-5; 9 bases align to TRBD1. The J call is in doubt because the DNA end fits TRBJ2-7 better. Germline assignment: CDR1 DFQATT and CDR2 SNEGSKA (reference sequence). The CDR3 is made up of 14 amino acids. The CDR3 spells CSARDRVKTYEQYF. The CDR3 DNA is TGCAGTGCTCGGGACAGGGTTAAAACCTACGAGCAGTACTTC.

This clonotype was counted a few times. The V call is TRBV7-6, the J call TRBJ1-5; 12 bases map to TRBD1. Germline V CDR1 and CDR2: SGHVS, FNYEAQ. The CDR3 is 15 amino acids. V shed 6 bases and J 4 bases; nucleotides not matched to a gene: 4. As DNA, the CDR3 is TGTGCCAGCAGTTGGGACAGGGGGCCTAATCAGCCCCAGCATTTT. Translating gives CASSWDRGPNQPQHF.

Concerning this clonotype: Since a much larger clone is just one base distant, this may be a read error. CDR3 nucleotide sequence: TGCAGTGCTAGGGATCCCGGCAGGGAATATTTACGTTCCTACAATGAGCAGTACTTC. It yields the protein CSARDPGREYLRSYNEQYF. The rearrangement joins TRBV20-1 to TRBJ2-1, with D perhaps matching TRBD1 (5 bases). With the DNA end fitting TRBJ2-7 better, the J assignment may be wrong. There are 19 residues in the CDR3. In germline, CDR1 is DFQATT, CDR2 SNEGSKA (reference sequence).

This clonotype was recorded many times. This chain connects TRBV20-1 to TRBJ2-1; 7 positions agree with TRBD1. Germline V gives CDR1 DFQATT, CDR2 SNEGSKA (reference sequence). CDR3 length equals 14 residues. After removal of 5 bases from V and 6 bases from J, the junction contained 10 bases not matched to a gene. The CDR3 sequence is CSALAQGVINEQFF. As DNA, the CDR3 is TGCAGTGCTCTGGCGCAGGGGGTTATCAATGAGCAGTTCTTC.

This clonotype was seen repeatedly, ten times or more. The chain links TRBV9 to TRBJ2-1; 7 positions agree with TRBD2. The ends lost 5 bases at V and 6 bases at J; junction bases unmatched: 5. Looked up from germline, CDR1 is SGDLS and CDR2 is YYNGEE. The CDR3 consists of 13 residues. The CDR3 coding sequence is TGTGCCAGCAGTGAGCGGACTAGCAATGAGCAGTTCTTC. It specifies CASSERTSNEQFF.

This chain connects TRBV5-1 to TRBJ2-5; D gene uncertain. The CDR3 spans 15 residues. V was trimmed by 5 bases and J by 11 bases, leaving 25 bases between them. Germline V gene lookup returns CDR1 SGHRS and CDR2 YFSETQ. CDR3 sequence reads: CASRGSRFWVNEQYF. DNA for the CDR3: TGCGCCAGCAGGGGCTCCAGGTTCTGGGTCAATGAGCAGTACTTC.

The V call is TRBV2, the J call TRBJ2-1, with 8 positions matching TRBD1. Germline loops: CDR1 SNHLY, CDR2 FYNNEI. Germline trimming cut 7 bases from V and 0 bases from J; bases unmatched to any gene: 2. The CDR3 length is 14 residues. CDR3 nucleotides: TGTGCCAGCACGGACAGGGCCTCCTACAATGAGCAGTTCTTC. This encodes CASTDRASYNEQFF.

The chain combines TRBV24-1 with TRBJ2-2, with a possible D match to TRBD1 (6 bases). Trimming stripped 5 bases from V and 3 bases from J, with 9 bases between. The CDR3 has 14 residues. The germline CDR1 and CDR2 sequences are KGHDR and SFDVKD. The CDR3 coding sequence is TGTGCCACCAGTGCGGGACACCACACCGGGGAGCTGTTTTTT. Translating gives CATSAGHHTGELFF.

The chain has TRBV2 and TRBJ2-6; D call uncertain. CDR3 length: 14 residues. CDR1 is SNHLY and CDR2 is FYNNEI in the germline V gene. The V and J ends lost 1 base and 5 bases respectively, with 6 bases between them. The CDR3 loop reads CASSEDRWANVLTF. CDR3 sequence (DNA): TGTGCCAGCAGTGAAGACAGATGGGCCAACGTCCTGACTTTC.

The rearrangement uses TRBV9 and TRBJ1-2; 8 bases fit TRBD1. Trimming cost V 3 bases and J 7 bases; bases outside gene matches: 5. The length of the CDR3 is 13 residues. CDR1 is SGDLS and CDR2 is YYNGEE in the germline V gene. CDR3 residues: CASSDGQGRGYTF. The CDR3 DNA sequence: TGTGCCAGCAGCGATGGACAGGGTCGTGGCTACACCTTC.

The rearrangement links TRBV27 to TRBJ2-4; the match to TRBD2 covers 7 bases. From germline, CDR1 is MNHEY and CDR2 SMNVEV (reference sequence). Unmatched junction bases numbered 12, after V lost 4 bases and J lost 0 bases. The CDR3 consists of 18 residues. The CDR3 DNA is TGTGCCAGCAGTTCCTCTGCGGGGGACCCTATAGCCAAAAACATTCAGTACTTC. This encodes CASSSSAGDPIAKNIQYF.

This chain joins TRBV28 and TRBJ2-5; the match to TRBD1 covers 8 bases. The end of the DNA is better explained by TRBJ2-7, so the J call may be wrong. The CDR3 loop spans 13 amino acids. Germline CDR1 reads MDHEN; CDR2 reads SYDVKM. Here the CDR3 DNA reads TGTGCCAGCAGTGTCCAGGGGGCCCACGAGCAGTACTTC. Amino acids: CASSVQGAHEQYF.

This clonotype has a single count. This rearrangement joins TRBV20-1 to TRBJ1-4; D gene ambiguous. Trimming cost V 0 bases and J 8 bases, with 16 bases left between them. Germline assignment: CDR1 DFQATT and CDR2 SNEGSKA (reference sequence). The CDR3 length is 15 residues. CDR3: CSARDWARVGEKLFF. The CDR3 DNA reads TGCAGTGCTAGAGATTGGGCGAGGGTAGGAGAAAAACTGTTTTTT.

This clonotype has more than one count but fewer than ten. The chain couples TRBV20-1 to TRBJ1-2; a possible D gene is TRBD1 (5 bases). V dropped 3 bases and J dropped 8 bases, with 10 bases sitting between them. Germline V lookup: CDR1 DFQATT, CDR2 SNEGSKA (reference sequence). The length of the CDR3 is 11 residues. The CDR3 protein is CSASQGGGYTF. For the CDR3, the DNA is TGCAGTGCTAGTCAGGGTGGCGGCTACACCTTC.

V usage is TRBV7-2 and J usage is TRBJ1-5; D remains ambiguous. The CDR3 extends over 15 amino acids. Trimming took 4 bases from V and 0 from J, leaving 10 bases between them. The germline V gene has CDR1 SGHTA and CDR2 FQGNSA. The CDR3 DNA reads TGTGCCAGCAGCTCAGGCCATCATAGCAATCAGCCCCAGCATTTT. This translates into CASSSGHHSNQPQHF. The full variable domain, in which reference TRBV7-2 and TRBJ1-5 provide the parts outside the CDR3, is GAGVSQSPSNKVTEKGKDVELRCDPISGHTALYWYRQSLGQGLEFLIYFQGNSAPDKSGLPSDRFSAERTGGSVSTLTIQRTQQEDSAVYLCASSSGHHSNQPQHFGDGTRLSIL.

This clonotype has only one observation. The chain carries TRBV20-1 and TRBJ1-1; D uncertain. The CDR3 contains 12 residues. Trimming took off 1 base at V and 5 bases at J, with 8 bases between the two ends. In germline, CDR1 is DFQATT, CDR2 SNEGSKA (reference sequence). This chain's CDR3 is CSARGGRTEAFF. CDR3 nucleotides: TGCAGTGCTAGAGGCGGGCGGACTGAAGCTTTCTTT.